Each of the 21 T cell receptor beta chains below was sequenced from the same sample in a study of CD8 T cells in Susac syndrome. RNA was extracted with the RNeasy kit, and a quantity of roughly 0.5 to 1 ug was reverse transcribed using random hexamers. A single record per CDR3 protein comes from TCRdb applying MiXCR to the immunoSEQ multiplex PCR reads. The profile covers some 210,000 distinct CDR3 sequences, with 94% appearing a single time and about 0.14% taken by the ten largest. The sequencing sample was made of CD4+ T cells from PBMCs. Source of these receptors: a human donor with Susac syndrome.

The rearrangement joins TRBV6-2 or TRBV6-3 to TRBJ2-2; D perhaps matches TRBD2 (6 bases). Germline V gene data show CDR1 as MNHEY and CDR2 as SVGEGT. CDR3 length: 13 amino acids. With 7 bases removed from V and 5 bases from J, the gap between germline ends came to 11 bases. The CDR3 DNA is TGTGCCAGCACTCCTCGGGGGACCGGGGAGCTGTTTTTT. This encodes CASTPRGTGELFF.

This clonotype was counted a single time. As DNA, the CDR3 is TGCGCCAGCAGCTTGGGGTCCGAGGTCCCCACTGAAGCTTTCTTT. It yields the protein CASSLGSEVPTEAFF. The chain has TRBV5-1 and TRBJ1-1; D gene uncertain. The V end was cut by 0 bases, the J end by 4 bases, with 13 bases between. Germline CDR1 reads SGHRS; CDR2 reads YFSETQ. This CDR3 has 15 residues.

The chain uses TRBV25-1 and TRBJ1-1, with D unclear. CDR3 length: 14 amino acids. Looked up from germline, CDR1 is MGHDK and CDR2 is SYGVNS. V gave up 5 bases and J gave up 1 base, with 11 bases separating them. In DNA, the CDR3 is TGTGCCAGCAGTCGCTGGGGAGGGAACACTGAAGCTTTCTTT. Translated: CASSRWGGNTEAFF.

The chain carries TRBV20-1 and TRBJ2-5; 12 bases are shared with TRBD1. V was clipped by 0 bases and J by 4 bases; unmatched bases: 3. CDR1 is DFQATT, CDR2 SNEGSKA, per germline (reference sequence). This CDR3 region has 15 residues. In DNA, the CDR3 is TGCAGTGCTAGAGAATTGGGACAGGGGGCAGAGACCCAGTACTTC. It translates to CSARELGQGAETQYF.

CDR3 in amino acids: CASNGGGTEAFF. The CDR3 DNA reads TGTGCCAGCAATGGGGGGGGAACTGAAGCTTTCTTT. V gene TRBV25-1 combines with J gene TRBJ1-1, with a tentative D call TRBD1 (5 bases). V gave up 7 bases and J gave up 5 bases, with 11 bases separating them. There are 12 residues in the CDR3. Germline V CDR1 and CDR2: MGHDK, SYGVNS.

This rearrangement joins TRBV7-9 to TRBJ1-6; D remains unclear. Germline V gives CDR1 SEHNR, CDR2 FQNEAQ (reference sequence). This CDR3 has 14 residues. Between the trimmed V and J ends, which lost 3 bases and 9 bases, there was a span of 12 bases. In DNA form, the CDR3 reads TGTGCCAGCAGCTTTACAGTGAACGGTTCACCCCTCCACTTT. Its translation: CASSFTVNGSPLHF.

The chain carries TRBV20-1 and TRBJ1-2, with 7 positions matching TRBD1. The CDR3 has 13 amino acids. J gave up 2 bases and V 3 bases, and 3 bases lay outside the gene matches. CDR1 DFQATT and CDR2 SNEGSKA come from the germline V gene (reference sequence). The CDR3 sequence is CSASGTVNYGYTF. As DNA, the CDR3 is TGCAGTGCTAGCGGGACAGTCAACTATGGCTACACCTTC.

The CDR3 coding sequence is TGTGCCTGGAGTGTACAGGAGACAGGGGATGGCTACACCTTC. Residues: CAWSVQETGDGYTF. The chain is built from TRBV30 and TRBJ1-2, with 8 nucleotides matching TRBD1. The CDR3 runs 14 residues. J was trimmed by 6 bases and V by 0 bases; bases with no gene match: 6. CDR1 is GTSNPN and CDR2 is SVGIG in the germline V gene (reference sequence).

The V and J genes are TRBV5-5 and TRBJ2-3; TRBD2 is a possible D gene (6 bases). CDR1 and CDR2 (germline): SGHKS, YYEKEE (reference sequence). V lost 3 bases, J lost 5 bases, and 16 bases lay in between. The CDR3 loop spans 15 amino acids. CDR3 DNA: TGTGCCAGCAGCTCGCGGGGCGGGGTGGGAGATACGCAGTATTTT. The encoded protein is CASSSRGGVGDTQYF.

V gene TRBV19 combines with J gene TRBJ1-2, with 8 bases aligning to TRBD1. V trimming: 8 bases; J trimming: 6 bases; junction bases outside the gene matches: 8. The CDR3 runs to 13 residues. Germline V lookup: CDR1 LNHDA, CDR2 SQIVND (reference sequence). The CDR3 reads CASRPRTGNGYTF. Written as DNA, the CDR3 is TGTGCCAGTCGTCCCCGGACAGGGAATGGCTACACCTTC.

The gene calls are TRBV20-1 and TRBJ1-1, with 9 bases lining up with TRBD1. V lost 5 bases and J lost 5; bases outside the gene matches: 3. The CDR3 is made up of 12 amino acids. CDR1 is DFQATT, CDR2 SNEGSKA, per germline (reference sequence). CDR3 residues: CSAATGGTEAFF. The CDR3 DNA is TGCAGTGCTGCGACAGGGGGGACTGAAGCTTTCTTT.

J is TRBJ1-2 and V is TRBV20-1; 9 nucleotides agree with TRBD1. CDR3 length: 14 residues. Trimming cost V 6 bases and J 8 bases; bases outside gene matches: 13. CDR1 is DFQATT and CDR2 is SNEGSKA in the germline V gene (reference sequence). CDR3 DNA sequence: TGCAGTGCCGCGTATGGACAGGGGTTCGGGGGCTACACCTTC. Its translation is CSAAYGQGFGGYTF.

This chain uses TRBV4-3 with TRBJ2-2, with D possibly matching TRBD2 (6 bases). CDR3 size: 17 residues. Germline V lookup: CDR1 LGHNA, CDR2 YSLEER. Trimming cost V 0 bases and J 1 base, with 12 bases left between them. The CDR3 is CASSQELGGENTGELFF. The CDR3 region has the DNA TGCGCCAGCAGCCAAGAGTTGGGAGGAGAGAACACCGGGGAGCTGTTTTTT.

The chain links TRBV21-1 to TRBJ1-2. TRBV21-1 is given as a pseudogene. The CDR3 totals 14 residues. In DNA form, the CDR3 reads TGTGCCAGCAGCAAAGCAGCAAAAGGCTATGGCTACACCTTC. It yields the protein CASSKAAKGYGYTF.

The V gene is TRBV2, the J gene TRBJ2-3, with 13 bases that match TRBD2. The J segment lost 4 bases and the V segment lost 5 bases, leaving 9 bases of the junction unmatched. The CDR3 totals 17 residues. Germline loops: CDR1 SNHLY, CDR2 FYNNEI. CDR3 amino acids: CASSRTTSGGPSDTQYF. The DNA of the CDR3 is TGTGCCAGCAGTCGTACGACTAGCGGGGGGCCTTCAGATACGCAGTATTTT.

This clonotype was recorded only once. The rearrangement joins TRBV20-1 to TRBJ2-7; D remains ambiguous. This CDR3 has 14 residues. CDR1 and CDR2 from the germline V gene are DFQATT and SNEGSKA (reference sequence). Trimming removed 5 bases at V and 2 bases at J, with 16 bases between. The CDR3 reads CSALRSTLTYEQYF. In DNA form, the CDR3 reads TGCAGTGCTCTTCGGTCCACTCTGACCTACGAGCAGTACTTC.

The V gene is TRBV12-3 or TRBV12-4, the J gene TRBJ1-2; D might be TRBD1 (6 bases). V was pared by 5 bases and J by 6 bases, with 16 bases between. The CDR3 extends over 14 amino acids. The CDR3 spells CASSGTIAGDGYTF. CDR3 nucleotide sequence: TGTGCCAGCAGTGGGACAATTGCCGGGGATGGCTACACCTTC.

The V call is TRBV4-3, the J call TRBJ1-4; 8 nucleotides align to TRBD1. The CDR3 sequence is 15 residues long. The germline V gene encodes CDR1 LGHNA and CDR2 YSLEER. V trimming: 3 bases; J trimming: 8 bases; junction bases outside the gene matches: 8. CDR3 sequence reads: CASSQGGTGSEKLFF. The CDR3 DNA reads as TGCGCCAGCAGCCAGGGAGGGACAGGAAGCGAAAAACTGTTTTTT.

CDR3 amino acids: CASGPPGVGTGVSGANVLTF. The DNA for the CDR3 is TGTGCCAGCGGACCCCCTGGTGTGGGGACAGGGGTCTCTGGGGCCAACGTCCTGACTTTC. The chain is built from TRBV28 and TRBJ2-6; 10 bases line up with TRBD1. This CDR3 contains 20 residues. J was trimmed by 0 bases and V by 8 bases; bases with no gene match: 16. The germline V gene encodes CDR1 MDHEN and CDR2 SYDVKM.

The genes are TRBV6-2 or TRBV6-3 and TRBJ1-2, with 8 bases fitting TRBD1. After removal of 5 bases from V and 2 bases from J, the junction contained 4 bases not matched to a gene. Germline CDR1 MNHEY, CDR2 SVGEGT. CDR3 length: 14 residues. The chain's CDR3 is CASSAGQGNYGYTF. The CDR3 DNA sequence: TGTGCCAGCAGTGCCGGACAGGGAAACTATGGCTACACCTTC.

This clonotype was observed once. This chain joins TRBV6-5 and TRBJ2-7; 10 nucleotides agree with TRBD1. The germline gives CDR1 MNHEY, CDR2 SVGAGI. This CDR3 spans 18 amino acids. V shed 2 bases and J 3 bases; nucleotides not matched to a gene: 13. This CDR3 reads CASSYLSPRTGGYYEQYF. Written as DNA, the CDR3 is TGTGCCAGCAGTTACCTCTCCCCCCGGACAGGGGGATACTACGAGCAGTACTTC.